Listed here are 28 T cell receptor beta chains from one sample, sequenced in a study of identical twins. TCRdb re-called the 5' RACE reads through MiXCR, storing one row per CDR3 protein. There are around 1.7 million distinct CDR3 sequences in the sample; about 32% occur only once, and under 0.35% lies in the top ten. The sample comprised cord blood. The receptors come from a newborn girl in good health.

In this sample, this clonotype turned up a few times. The chain is built from TRBV2 and TRBJ2-2; 8 nucleotides line up with TRBD1. Trimming cost V 10 bases and J 8 bases; bases outside gene matches: 6. There are 12 residues in the CDR3. Germline lookup yields CDR1 SNHLY and CDR2 FYNNEI. In nucleotides, the CDR3 is TGTGCCATCCAGGGGGCGCGGGGGGAGCTGTTTTTT. Translating gives CAIQGARGELFF.

As to this clonotype: The junction departs from the called germline gene at one end, perhaps through a read error. The chain has TRBV2 and TRBJ2-3, with D unresolved. CDR3 length: 11 amino acids. CDR1 SNHLY and CDR2 FYNNEI come from the germline V gene. This CDR3 reads CVSSLTGAQYF. The DNA of the CDR3 is TGTGTCAGCAGTCTTACTGGGGCGCAGTATTTT.

The table lists this clonotype with a few counts. The V and J genes are TRBV5-6 and TRBJ2-7, with no clear D. This CDR3 spans 16 amino acids. The V and J ends lost 4 bases and 5 bases respectively, with 22 bases between them. Germline V CDR1 and CDR2: SGHDT, YYEEEE. CDR3 sequence reads: CASSRNPPGRVHEQYF. The CDR3 coding sequence is TGTGCCAGCAGCCGAAATCCCCCGGGTAGGGTCCACGAGCAGTACTTC.

This clonotype showed up just a few times. The chain links TRBV6-5 to TRBJ2-1; D is possibly TRBD2 (5 bases). The CDR3 spans 15 residues. V shed 5 bases and J shed 7 bases, with 18 bases lying between them. Germline values: CDR1 MNHEY, CDR2 SVGAGI. Here the CDR3 reads CASSTGRDGSNEQFF. The CDR3 DNA reads as TGTGCCAGCAGTACGGGTCGGGATGGGTCAAATGAGCAGTTCTTC.

Only a few counts were recorded for this clonotype. The genes are TRBV5-1 and TRBJ1-1; D uncertain. V was clipped by 0 bases and J by 6 bases, with 9 bases between them. The CDR3 has 13 residues. Germline lookup yields CDR1 SGHRS and CDR2 YFSETQ. The CDR3 spells CASSLAGRPEAFF. CDR3 sequence (DNA): TGCGCCAGCAGCTTGGCCGGCAGGCCTGAAGCTTTCTTT.

This clonotype was found a few times. The chain employs TRBV7-2 and TRBJ2-7; 7 bases are a match to TRBD1. The V segment lost 4 bases and the J segment 0 bases; nucleotides outside the gene matches: 6. This CDR3 contains 15 residues. Germline V lookup: CDR1 SGHTA, CDR2 FQGNSA. CDR3 protein: CASSWAGTASYEQYF. DNA of the CDR3: TGTGCCAGCAGCTGGGCCGGGACAGCCTCCTACGAGCAGTACTTC.

This clonotype showed up just a few times. The gene calls are TRBV2 and TRBJ2-3; possibly TRBD2 for D (5 bases). V lost 4 bases and J 2 bases, leaving 16 bases between the germline ends. This CDR3 has 16 residues. Germline V gene data show CDR1 as SNHLY and CDR2 as FYNNEI. The CDR3 here is CASSGRYGLLTDTQYF. The CDR3 DNA is TGTGCCAGCAGTGGGAGGTATGGGCTCCTCACAGATACGCAGTATTTT.

This chain connects TRBV5-5 to TRBJ2-1, with D perhaps TRBD1 (5 bases). The better agreement between TRBJ2-7 and the DNA end casts doubt on the J call. The germline V gene has CDR1 SGHKS and CDR2 YYEKEE (reference sequence). CDR3 length: 14 amino acids. The CDR3 coding sequence is TGTGCCAGCAGCATCCGACAGATATACAATGAGCAGTACTTC. Translation: CASSIRQIYNEQYF.

There are many counts of this clonotype. The chain links TRBV6-2 or TRBV6-3 to TRBJ2-5; weak D call: TRBD2 (6 bases). CDR1 is MNHEY and CDR2 is SVGEGT in the germline V gene. This CDR3 has 14 amino acids. Between the trimmed V and J ends, which lost 6 bases and 4 bases, there was a span of 15 bases. CDR3 in DNA: TGTGCCAGCAGCTATAGCGGAGGCGGAGAGACCCAGTACTTC. This sequence encodes CASSYSGGGETQYF.

This chain uses TRBV20-1 with TRBJ2-7; TRBD2 aligns across 7 bases. J gave up 0 bases and V 0 bases, and 8 bases lay outside the gene matches. CDR3 length: 16 residues. CDR1 DFQATT and CDR2 SNEGSKA come from the germline V gene (reference sequence). CDR3 DNA sequence: TGCAGTGCTAGAGATCTACTAGCGAGTAGCTCCTACGAGCAGTACTTC. Translated, it gives CSARDLLASSSYEQYF.

The chain employs TRBV7-2 and TRBJ2-5; 10 bases are a match to TRBD2. V lost 5 bases, J lost 2 bases, and 5 bases stayed unmatched. CDR3 length: 15 residues. CDR1 is SGHTA and CDR2 is FQGNSA in the germline V gene. This CDR3 is CASSVGTSAQETQYF. Here the CDR3 DNA reads TGTGCCAGCAGCGTGGGGACTAGCGCTCAAGAGACCCAGTACTTC.

The chain recombines TRBV2 with TRBJ2-7, with D unresolved. Trimming shortened V by 4 bases and J by 7 bases, and 8 bases separated the two germline ends. CDR1 is SNHLY and CDR2 is FYNNEI in the germline V gene. CDR3 length: 11 amino acids. The CDR3 spells CASSAENEQYF. CDR3 nucleotide sequence: TGTGCCAGCAGTGCGGAGAATGAGCAGTACTTC. Looking up the rest from reference TRBV2 and TRBJ2-7 gives the full variable domain: EPEVTQTPSHQVTQMGQEVILRCVPISNHLYFYWYRQILGQKVEFLVSFYNNEISEKSEIFDDQFSVERPDGSNFTLKIRSTKLEDSAMYFCASSAENEQYFGPGTRLTVT.

The chain couples TRBV28 to TRBJ2-4; 10 bases map to TRBD1. This CDR3 spans 15 amino acids. V dropped 2 bases and J dropped 7; count of bases not matched to a gene: 5. The germline gives CDR1 MDHEN, CDR2 SYDVKM. The CDR3 protein is CASSLGDRGANIQYF. CDR3 bases: TGTGCCAGCAGTTTAGGGGACAGGGGCGCTAACATTCAGTACTTC.

In its sample, this clonotype was seen a few times. The rearrangement uses TRBV12-3 or TRBV12-4 and TRBJ2-3; TRBD2 matches at 9 bases. The junction had 7 bases not matched to a gene; V was cut back by 7 bases and J by 5 bases. The CDR3 loop spans 14 amino acids. In DNA, the CDR3 is TGTGCCAGCACGGCGGGACTAGCCTTAGATACGCAGTATTTT. This sequence encodes CASTAGLALDTQYF.

In the case of this clonotype: Given a much more abundant clone one base away, this may be a read error. The rearrangement links TRBV29-1 to TRBJ2-5, with D tentatively TRBD2 (5 bases). CDR1 SQVTM and CDR2 ANQGSEA come from the germline V gene. CDR3 size: 12 residues. Trimming cost V 6 bases and J 11 bases, with 19 bases left between them. The DNA of the CDR3 is TGCAGCGTAGGGAGCGGAATCAATGAGCAGTACTTC. The encoded protein is CSVGSGINEQYF. The full variable domain, with the rest looked up from reference TRBV29-1 and TRBJ2-5, is SAVISQKPSRDICQRGTSLTIQCQVDSQVTMMFWYRQQPGQSLTLIATANQGSEATYESGFVIDKFPISRPNLTFSTLTVSNMSPEDSSIYLCSVGSGINEQYFGPGTRLLVL.

This clonotype was recorded at least ten times. The rearrangement links TRBV6-2 or TRBV6-3 to TRBJ2-7; perhaps TRBD2 as D (6 bases). The CDR3 covers 13 residues. Looked up from germline, CDR1 is MNHEY and CDR2 is SVGEGT. Trimming removed 6 bases at V and 0 bases at J, with 9 bases between. The CDR3 here is CASRPTSSYEQYF. CDR3 nucleotide sequence: TGTGCCAGCAGACCGACTAGCTCCTACGAGCAGTACTTC.

This clonotype was detected only a few times. J is TRBJ2-7 and V is TRBV20-1; 8 bases line up with TRBD2. This CDR3 is 14 amino acids long. Germline CDR1 DFQATT, CDR2 SNEGSKA (reference sequence). V lost 3 bases to trimming and J lost 3 bases; unmatched junction nucleotides: 7. This CDR3 is CSARLSGRSYEQYF. Here the CDR3 DNA reads TGCAGTGCTAGGTTGAGCGGGAGAAGCTACGAGCAGTACTTC.

In this sample, this clonotype turned up a few times. The V gene is TRBV9, the J gene TRBJ2-5; TRBD2 is a possible D gene (5 bases). The CDR3 runs to 17 residues. Per germline, CDR1 SGDLS and CDR2 YYNGEE. V was trimmed by 0 bases and J by 2 bases, leaving 17 bases between them. The CDR3 DNA sequence: TGTGCCAGCAGCGTAGAGGCGTTCCGGGGTCCGCAAGAGACCCAGTACTTC. Its protein is CASSVEAFRGPQETQYF.

The chain recombines TRBV12-3 or TRBV12-4 with TRBJ1-1; D is ambiguous. The CDR3 has 16 residues. Between the trimmed V and J ends, which lost 6 bases and 2 bases, there was a span of 19 bases. CDR3 loop: CASSPTSSPINTEAFF. CDR3 coding DNA: TGTGCCAGCAGCCCGACGTCCAGTCCGATTAACACTGAAGCTTTCTTT.

This clonotype was counted a few times. In DNA form, the CDR3 reads TGTGCCATCAGACAGGGGGCCACTGAAGCTTTCTTT. Translating gives CAIRQGATEAFF. The rearrangement uses TRBV10-3 and TRBJ1-1, with TRBD1 matching over 9 bases. The CDR3 runs to 12 residues. V was clipped by 6 bases and J by 4 bases; unmatched bases: 0. Germline V gene data show CDR1 as ENHRY and CDR2 as SYGVKD.

This clonotype was observed a few times. V gene TRBV6-6 combines with J gene TRBJ2-5; a weak D match, TRBD1 (5 bases). Germline V gene data show CDR1 as MNHNY and CDR2 as SVGAGI (reference sequence). V lost 2 bases and J lost 11, with 18 bases in between. The CDR3 totals 14 residues. The CDR3 DNA reads as TGTGCCAGCAGTTACCAAGACAGTCCGCTAGGGCAGTACTTC. It encodes CASSYQDSPLGQYF.

The sample holds a few counts of this clonotype. The V gene is TRBV9, the J gene TRBJ1-1; no clear D gene. The V end lost 7 bases, the J end lost 2 bases, and 6 bases lay between the germline ends. From germline, CDR1 is SGDLS and CDR2 YYNGEE. CDR3 length equals 11 residues. DNA for the CDR3: TGTGCCAGCCTCAGTAACACTGAAGCTTTCTTT. It encodes CASLSNTEAFF. Drawing the rest from reference TRBV9 and TRBJ1-1, the complete variable domain is DSGVTQTPKHLITATGQRVTLRCSPRSGDLSVYWYQQSLDQGLQFLIQYYNGEERAKGNILERFSAQQFPDLHSELNLSSLELGDSALYFCASLSNTEAFFGQGTRLTVV.

This chain connects TRBV20-1 to TRBJ1-5; D possibly corresponds to TRBD1 (5 bases). Per the germline V gene, CDR1 is DFQATT and CDR2 is SNEGSKA (reference sequence). V was trimmed by 3 bases and J by 0 bases, leaving 9 bases between them. The CDR3 is 14 residues long. CDR3 nucleotides: TGCAGTGCTAGCGGGGCCGCTAGCAATCAGCCCCAGCATTTT. Protein sequence: CSASGAASNQPQHF.

This clonotype turned up a few times. The rearrangement joins TRBV29-1 to TRBJ2-5, with D possibly matching TRBD2 (5 bases). V dropped 2 bases and J dropped 2 bases, with 9 bases sitting between them. Germline V lookup: CDR1 SQVTM, CDR2 ANQGSEA. The CDR3 is 13 amino acids. CDR3 nucleotides: TGCAGCGTTGAATGGGAGAGACAAGAGACCCAGTACTTC. Protein sequence: CSVEWERQETQYF.

V gene TRBV2 combines with J gene TRBJ1-1; possibly TRBD1 for D (5 bases). There are 11 residues in the CDR3. Trimming pared 6 bases from V and 10 bases from J, leaving 12 bases between. From germline, CDR1 is SNHLY and CDR2 FYNNEI. This CDR3 reads CASSTRRGAFF. In DNA form, the CDR3 reads TGTGCCAGCAGCACTAGGAGGGGAGCTTTCTTT.

This clonotype was seen ten or more times. The chain joins TRBV4-2 to TRBJ2-1, with a possible D match to TRBD1 (6 bases). Trimming removed 1 base from V and 2 bases from J, with 9 bases in between. Germline V gives CDR1 LGHNA, CDR2 YNFKEQ. CDR3 length: 15 amino acids. The CDR3 loop is CASSQVGGPYNEQFF. CDR3 nucleotide sequence: TGTGCCAGCAGCCAAGTTGGGGGCCCCTACAATGAGCAGTTCTTC.

The table lists this clonotype with a few counts. CDR3 in DNA: TGTGCCAGCAGCCAAGGGACAGGGGGCCTAGAGACCCAGTACTTC. Protein: CASSQGTGGLETQYF. The V call is TRBV3-1, the J call TRBJ2-5; 11 positions agree with TRBD1. The germline gives CDR1 LGHDT, CDR2 YNNKEL (reference sequence). The CDR3 totals 15 residues. The V and J ends lost 1 base and 4 bases, in that order; junction bases with no gene match: 2.

There are a few counts of this clonotype. The genes are TRBV12-3 or TRBV12-4 and TRBJ1-6; TRBD1 matches 9 bases. V shed 0 bases and J 8 bases; nucleotides not matched to a gene: 2. The CDR3 sequence is 15 residues long. The CDR3, as DNA: TGTGCCAGCAGTTTAGCCGGGACAGGGTATTCACCCCTCCACTTT. It yields the protein CASSLAGTGYSPLHF.